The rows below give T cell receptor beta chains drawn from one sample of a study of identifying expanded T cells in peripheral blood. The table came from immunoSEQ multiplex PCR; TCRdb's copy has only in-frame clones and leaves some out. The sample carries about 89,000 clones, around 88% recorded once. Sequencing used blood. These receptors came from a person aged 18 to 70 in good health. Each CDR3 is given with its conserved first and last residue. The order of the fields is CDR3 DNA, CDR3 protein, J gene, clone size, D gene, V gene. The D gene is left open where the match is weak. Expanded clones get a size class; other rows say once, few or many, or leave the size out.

TGTGCCAGCAGTGAAGCGCTTCAACAGGGGGGGTACTTC CASSEALQQGGYF TRBJ2-7 . TRBD1 TRBV2
TGTGCCAGCAGCTTAGGGGGGGACAGGAGTACGTATGGCTACACCTTC CASSLGGDRSTYGYTF TRBJ1-2 few TRBD1 TRBV7-2
TGTGCCAGCAGCTGGGACAGCAATAACTATGGCTACACCTTC CASSWDSNNYGYTF TRBJ1-2 . TRBD1 TRBV7-2
TGTGCCAGCGGCGCTAGCGGGGTGGAGACCCAGTACTTC CASGASGVETQYF TRBJ2-5 . TRBD2 TRBV9
TGTGCCAGCAGCTTGGGCGGACGACCCCTCCACTTT CASSLGGRPLHF TRBJ1-6 . . TRBV7-9
TGTGCCAGCAGCTTACAAGACCCCGGGGAGCTGTTTTTT CASSLQDPGELFF TRBJ2-2 . . TRBV7-6
TGTGCCAGCAGCCAGGGGGGGACACCCAACTATGGCTACACCTTC CASSQGGTPNYGYTF TRBJ1-2 few TRBD1 TRBV6-1
TGTGCCAGCAAACAGAGAGGGGACGAGCAGTACTTC CASKQRGDEQYF TRBJ2-7 . . TRBV6-6
TGTGCCAGCAGTTATTACAGGGGTCAGCCCCAGCATTTT CASSYYRGQPQHF TRBJ1-5 . TRBD1 TRBV6-5
TGTGCCAGCAGCTTCCTAACCGGACAAGAGACCCAGTACTTC CASSFLTGQETQYF TRBJ2-5 . . TRBV7-8
TGTGCCTGCAGTGAAGGGGTTAACTATGGCTACACCTTC CACSEGVNYGYTF TRBJ1-2 . . TRBV6-5
TGTGCCAGCAGCTTAGAGACCCTTGGGGAGACGAACTATGGCTACACCTTC CASSLETLGETNYGYTF TRBJ1-2 few . TRBV11-2
TGTGCCAGCAGCTCTCTGGGGGGGACCGGGGAGCTGTTTTTT CASSSLGGTGELFF TRBJ2-2 . TRBD2 TRBV5-4
TGTGCCAGCAGCGAGTCGGGACAGGGGTACACCTTC CASSESGQGYTF TRBJ1-2 . TRBD1 TRBV2
TGTGCCAGCAGCTTGGAAATTCAGATTAACTATGGCTACACCTTC CASSLEIQINYGYTF TRBJ1-2 . . TRBV5-6
TGCGCCAGCAGCTTGTTGAGCACAGATACGCAGTATTTT CASSLLSTDTQYF TRBJ2-3 . . TRBV5-1
TGTGCCAGCGCCACCGGACAGGGACCCTACAATGAGCAGTTCTTC CASATGQGPYNEQFF TRBJ2-1 . TRBD1 TRBV2
TGTGCCAGCTCACCTTCCAGCGGGGGGGCGGATACGCAGTATTTT CASSPSSGGADTQYF TRBJ2-3 . TRBD2 TRBV18
TGTGCCAGCAGACTGGACAGGGACTATGGCTACACCTTC CASRLDRDYGYTF TRBJ1-2 . TRBD1 TRBV27
TGTGCCAGCAGTCAGGGACTAGAGCAAGAGACCCAGTACTTC CASSQGLEQETQYF TRBJ2-5 medium-sized TRBD2 TRBV6-1
TGTGCCAGCAGTGCTGCAGGGTTGACTGAAGCTTTCTTT CASSAAGLTEAFF TRBJ1-1 . . TRBV6-1
TGTGCCTGGAGTGAATTCAGGGCCATTGGAAACACCATATATTTT CAWSEFRAIGNTIYF TRBJ1-3 . . TRBV30
TGTGCCAGCAGCCCTCGAGTCGACTCCGCTGGAAACACCATATATTTT CASSPRVDSAGNTIYF TRBJ1-3 . . TRBV9
TGTGCCAGCAGCCCTCGGGGGGGCGACTATGGCTACACCTTC CASSPRGGDYGYTF TRBJ1-2 . . TRBV7-2
TGTGCCAGCAATCCAGGGACAGGCGGGACCCAGTACTTC CASNPGTGGTQYF TRBJ2-5 . TRBD1 TRBV2
TGCGCCAGCAGCCAAGGAACACAGGGACCGAACACTGAAGCTTTCTTT CASSQGTQGPNTEAFF TRBJ1-1 . . TRBV4-1
TGTGCCAGCACCACGGACAGGGGGCGCGGCCCGGATGGCTACACCTTC CASTTDRGRGPDGYTF TRBJ1-2 . TRBD1 TRBV11-2
TGTGCCAGCAGCTTAGATTCTAGCGGGGGGGTGCTACAAGAGACCCAGTACTTC CASSLDSSGGVLQETQYF TRBJ2-5 . TRBD2 TRBV11-3
TGCGCCAGCAGCGCGCCTCTAGGGGCCGGGGAGCTGTTTTTT CASSAPLGAGELFF TRBJ2-2 . . TRBV5-1
TGTGCCAGCAGCTTTAGGGGGCGGGATGAAGCTTTCTTT CASSFRGRDEAFF TRBJ1-1 few TRBD1 TRBV7-9
TGTGCCACCCAACCGTTTGGTGTGAACACTGAAGCTTTCTTT CATQPFGVNTEAFF TRBJ1-1 . . TRBV2
TGTGCCAGCGTTCTCAGGTCAGGGGACGGTGGCTACACCTTC CASVLRSGDGGYTF TRBJ1-2 . . TRBV6-5
TGTGCCAGCAGCTTGTTAGGCAGGGTAGGATCACCCCTCCACTTT CASSLLGRVGSPLHF TRBJ1-6 . . TRBV7-9
TGTGCCAGCAGTACCTGGACCGGTGTTAATTCACCCCTCCACTTT CASSTWTGVNSPLHF TRBJ1-6 . . TRBV6-5
TGTGCCAGTAGTATGGGACAGGGGGAATCTTGGGGCTACACCTTC CASSMGQGESWGYTF TRBJ1-2 . TRBD1 TRBV19
TGCGCCAGCAGCTCACCGGGACAGGGGCTTTCGTTAACCGGGGAGCTGTTTTTT CASSSPGQGLSLTGELFF TRBJ2-2 . TRBD1 TRBV5-1
TGTGCCAGCAGCTTGACAGGGATCCAGCCCCAGCATTTT CASSLTGIQPQHF TRBJ1-5 few TRBD1 TRBV7-3
TGTGCCTGGAAGACTAGCGGGAACACCGGGGAGCTGTTTTTT CAWKTSGNTGELFF TRBJ2-2 . TRBD2 TRBV30
TGTGCCAGTAGTTTGGAGGGGGGCTACGAGCAGTACTTC CASSLEGGYEQYF TRBJ2-7 . . TRBV19
TGTGCCACCAGCAGAGATAAGGGGAGCAATCAGCCCCAGCATTTT CATSRDKGSNQPQHF TRBJ1-5 . . TRBV15
TGTGCCTGGAGTGGGACCAATTCCGGGACAGGGCGATATGCTATAGGCTTC CAWSGTNSGTGRYAIGF TRBJ2-7 . TRBD1 TRBV30
TGTGCCAGCAGGGGCGGGACAGCAACTAATGAAAAACTGTTTTTT CASRGGTATNEKLFF TRBJ1-4 few TRBD1 TRBV28
TGTGCCAGCAGTTACCAGGGAAACACTGAAGCTTTCTTT CASSYQGNTEAFF TRBJ1-1 . . TRBV6-5
TGTGCCAGCAGTGAGGCGGGGACAGGGCAGGAAAAACTGTTTTTT CASSEAGTGQEKLFF TRBJ1-4 once TRBD1 TRBV25-1